The rows below give T cell receptor beta chains drawn from one sample of a study of blood T cell repertoires in COVID-19. TCRdb's copy holds only in-frame clones and misses some; the assay was immunoSEQ multiplex PCR. The data show some 150,000 clones, about nine tenths seen once. The sample consisted of peripheral blood. These receptors originate from a man over 45 who had recovered from COVID-19. Both conserved end residues are part of each CDR3. The order of the fields is D gene, J gene, clone size, V gene, CDR3 DNA, CDR3 protein. A D gene is named only where the DNA matches it firmly. Not all rows give a size; the values are once, few, many and, for expanded clones, a class.

. TRBJ2-7 . TRBV6-5 TGTGCCAGCAGTTACTCGCGGCAGCGAGAGTGGTACTTC CASSYSRQREWYF
. TRBJ2-5 . TRBV5-1 TGCGCCAGCAGCTTGTATAGCGCGAGGGAGACCCAGTACTTC CASSLYSARETQYF
TRBD1 TRBJ1-1 . TRBV29-1 TGCAGCGTCAGGGACAGGGGAAGTACTGAAGCTTTCTTT CSVRDRGSTEAFF
. TRBJ1-1 . TRBV6-5 TGTGCCAACCGACCCTCTGGGGGGACTGAAGCTTTCTTT CANRPSGGTEAFF
TRBD1 TRBJ1-2 once TRBV27 TGTGCCAGCAGTCCTGGGGACAGGGTGTATTATGGCTACACCTTC CASSPGDRVYYGYTF
TRBD2 TRBJ2-1 . TRBV5-6 TGTGCCAGCAGCTTGCGCGGGAGTAGCTCCTACAATGAGCAGTTCTTC CASSLRGSSSYNEQFF
. TRBJ1-6 . TRBV27 TGTGCCAGCAGTTTACAGGGTTATAATTCACCCCTCCACTTT CASSLQGYNSPLHF
. TRBJ1-3 . TRBV9 TGTGCCAGCAGCGTTCCGGGGACTGGAAACACCATATATTTT CASSVPGTGNTIYF
. TRBJ2-1 . TRBV7-9 TGTGCCAGCAGCGGCGCTAGCGTCCACAATGAGCAGTTCTTC CASSGASVHNEQFF
. TRBJ2-3 . TRBV3-1/TRBV3-2 TGTGCCAGCAGCCAACACCAAGCTGAAACAGATACGCAGTATTTT CASSQHQAETDTQYF
TRBD2 TRBJ2-7 . TRBV19 TGTGCCAGTAGTATCTCTAGCGGGGGGGCCTTCGAGCAGTACTTC CASSISSGGAFEQYF
TRBD1 TRBJ1-1 . TRBV7-2 TGTGCCAGCAGCATAGGGACAGGGGGGGACACTGAAGCTTTCTTT CASSIGTGGDTEAFF
. TRBJ2-2 . TRBV4-1 TGCGCCAGCAGCCCCTATTTTGGTACCGGGGAGCTGTTTTTT CASSPYFGTGELFF
. TRBJ1-1 once TRBV12-3/TRBV12-4 TGTGCCAGCAGCCTGGACACATCCAGTGAAGCTTTCTTT CASSLDTSSEAFF
TRBD1 TRBJ1-1 once TRBV7-9 TGTGCCAGCAGCCCAGGGGGCCTGAACACTGAAGCTTTCTTT CASSPGGLNTEAFF
TRBD2 TRBJ2-7 . TRBV27 TGTGCCAGCAGTTCTTGGGAGGGACCCTTACTCTACGAGCAGTACTTC CASSSWEGPLLYEQYF
. TRBJ2-1 . TRBV6-2/TRBV6-3 TGTGCCAGCAGCCACCCCCGCGGGGCTTCGAATCTTGCATCCTACAATGAGCAGTTCTTC CASSHPRGASNLASYNEQFF
TRBD1 TRBJ1-1 . TRBV29-1 TGCAGCGGATTACAGGGGTTTGGGACTGAAGCTTTCTTT CSGLQGFGTEAFF
. TRBJ2-1 . TRBV12-3/TRBV12-4 TGTGCCAGCAGTTTATCCCGGGACACCGAGCAGTTCTTC CASSLSRDTEQFF
TRBD2 TRBJ2-1 . TRBV5-1 TGCGCCAGCAGCTGGGCGGGGGGGCGCGACAATGAGCAGTTCTTC CASSWAGGRDNEQFF
. TRBJ2-1 . TRBV10-3 TGTGCCATCGTCAGGGTATACAATGAGCAGTTCTTC CAIVRVYNEQFF
. TRBJ2-2 . TRBV19 TGTGCCAGTAGTCTCCCCGGAGGCACCGGGGAGCTGTTTTTT CASSLPGGTGELFF
TRBD1 TRBJ1-5 . TRBV6-5 TGTGCCAGCAGAAACAGGGGGCTTGGTCAGCCCCAGCATTTT CASRNRGLGQPQHF
TRBD1 TRBJ2-4 . TRBV13 TGTGCCAGCAGCGGGGGACAGGGGCACGTTCGGATTCAGTACTTC CASSGGQGHVRIQYF
. TRBJ1-4 . TRBV7-9 TGTGCCAGCAGCTCGGACAGCCATAATGAAAAACTGTTTTTT CASSSDSHNEKLFF
. TRBJ2-5 . TRBV5-5 TGTGCCAGCAGCCCGGCAGGCAACCAAGAGACCCAGTACTTC CASSPAGNQETQYF
TRBD1 TRBJ1-1 . TRBV5-5 TGTGCCAGCAGCCCGGGGACAGGGGGAACTGAAGCTTTCTTT CASSPGTGGTEAFF
TRBD2 TRBJ2-1 . TRBV4-1 TGCGCCAGCAGCCAACTAGCGGGGGGGCCCTACAATGAGCAGTTCTTC CASSQLAGGPYNEQFF
TRBD2 TRBJ2-2 . TRBV5-4 TGTGCCAGCAGCTCACTCACTAGCGGGGGGGCCGTCGCCGGGGAGCTGTTTTTT CASSSLTSGGAVAGELFF
TRBD1 TRBJ1-2 . TRBV6-2/TRBV6-3 TGTGCCAGCAGTTACTCGGGACAGGGGCTGGGAGGCTACACCTTC CASSYSGQGLGGYTF
TRBD1 TRBJ1-2 . TRBV5-1 TGCGCCAGCAGCTTATTTCGGGACAGGTCTTATGGCTACACCTTC CASSLFRDRSYGYTF
TRBD1 TRBJ2-1 . TRBV5-4 TGTGCCAGCAGTTCATGGGACAGCAGCTCCTACAATGAGCAGTTCTTC CASSSWDSSSYNEQFF
TRBD2 TRBJ2-7 . TRBV7-9 TGTGCCAGCAGCTTAGTGATAGCGGGGATCTACGAGCAGTACTTC CASSLVIAGIYEQYF
TRBD2 TRBJ2-3 . TRBV4-1 TGCGCCACCAGACGGGCTAGCGGGGGGTACCTCACAGATACGCAGTATTTT CATRRASGGYLTDTQYF
TRBD1 TRBJ1-2 . TRBV2 TGTGCCAGCAGGAGGACAGGGGATGGCTACACCTTC CASRRTGDGYTF
TRBD1 TRBJ2-1 . TRBV6-2/TRBV6-3 TGTGCCAGCAGCACAACCCGGACGACAGGGGGCCTCAATGAGCAGTTCTTC CASSTTRTTGGLNEQFF
. TRBJ2-1 . TRBV3-1/TRBV3-2 TGTGCCAGCAGCCCCGGAGGGCCCGGGACGAACAATGAGCAGTTCTTC CASSPGGPGTNNEQFF
TRBD1 TRBJ2-7 . TRBV30 TGTGCCTGGAGTTTGCGGACAGGAATCTACGAGCAGTACTTC CAWSLRTGIYEQYF
. TRBJ1-4 . TRBV11-2 TGTGCCAGCAGCTTAGACATACTGTCGGAAAAACTGTTTTTT CASSLDILSEKLFF
. TRBJ2-1 . TRBV6-5 TGTGCCAGCAGGAGGGCGGGAAATGAGCAGTTCTTC CASRRAGNEQFF
TRBD2 TRBJ2-1 . TRBV5-4 TGTGCCAGCAGCTTGGGCGGGGGGGCCTCCTACAATGAGCAGTTCTTC CASSLGGGASYNEQFF
. TRBJ2-1 . TRBV4-1 TGCGCCAGCAGCCAAGAACAGGGTAAGCAGTTCTTC CASSQEQGKQFF
TRBD1 TRBJ1-4 . TRBV9 TGTGCCAGCAGCCGGACAGGGGGAGGCGAAAAACTGTTTTTT CASSRTGGGEKLFF
. TRBJ2-2 . TRBV5-4 TGTGCCAGCAGCTCCAGACAGGTTCGCACCGGGGAGCTGTTTTTT CASSSRQVRTGELFF
TRBD2 TRBJ2-1 once TRBV19 TGTGCCAGTAGTATAGTTAGCGGGGGGCAGGGTGAGCAGTTCTTC CASSIVSGGQGEQFF
. TRBJ1-4 . TRBV7-9 TGTGCCAGCAGCTTAGCGCGAAGATGGACAGCAACTAATGAAAAACTGTTTTTT CASSLARRWTATNEKLFF
. TRBJ2-5 . TRBV3-1/TRBV3-2 TGTGCCAGCAGTCGCTACAGGCAAGAGACCCAGTACTTC CASSRYRQETQYF
TRBD2 TRBJ2-1 . TRBV6-2/TRBV6-3 TGTGCCAGCAGTTACTCGAGTAGACTAGCGGGGGAGCCGGAGCAGTTCTTC CASSYSSRLAGEPEQFF
TRBD1 TRBJ2-3 . TRBV4-3 TGCGCCAGCAGCCATGCCGGGACAGGGAATTTCGCAGATACGCAGTATTTT CASSHAGTGNFADTQYF
TRBD2 TRBJ2-7 . TRBV5-4 TGTGCCAGCAGCTTGGGGGGACTAGGGAAATCCGAGCAGTACTTC CASSLGGLGKSEQYF
TRBD1 TRBJ2-5 . TRBV5-6 TGTGCCAGCAGCTTGGATCCACAGGGGGAGACCCAGTACTTC CASSLDPQGETQYF
TRBD2 TRBJ2-1 . TRBV7-6 TGTGCCAGCAGCTTAGCGCCGACTAGCGGCGAACAGTTCTTC CASSLAPTSGEQFF